Listed below are T cell receptor beta chains from one sample, sequenced in a study of T cells in Graves' hyperthyroidism and ophthalmopathy. TCRdb reprocessed the multiplex PCR reads with MiXCR, giving one entry per CDR3 protein. The profile shows 500,000 to 550,000 distinct CDR3 sequences, about 20% of them singletons. Sequenced sample: blood. The source of these receptors is a man aged 35-49 years with Graves' ophthalmopathy. The CDR3 runs from the conserved cysteine through the conserved F or W. Fields, in order: clone size, V gene, D gene, J gene, CDR3 protein, CDR3 DNA. D genes are given only for firm matches. Where a row states a size, it is once, few, many or the class of an expanded clone; other rows omit it.

abundance: many; v_gene: TRBV5-5; d_gene: -; j_gene: TRBJ1-2; CDR3aa: CASSLEIGRAYGYTF; CDR3nt: TGTGCCAGCAGCTTGGAGATAGGGAGGGCCTATGGCTACACCTTC
abundance: few; v_gene: TRBV30; d_gene: -; j_gene: TRBJ1-1; CDR3aa: CAWSLYPTEAFF; CDR3nt: TGTGCCTGGAGTCTCTATCCGACGGAAGCTTTCTTT
abundance: -; v_gene: TRBV5-4; d_gene: TRBD1; j_gene: TRBJ1-2; CDR3aa: CASSLQTGPNYGYTF; CDR3nt: TGTGCCAGCAGCCTACAGACAGGGCCGAACTATGGCTACACCTTC
abundance: -; v_gene: TRBV29-1; d_gene: -; j_gene: TRBJ2-7; CDR3aa: CSVDPGNEQYF; CDR3nt: TGCAGCGTCGATCCAGGGAACGAGCAGTACTTC
abundance: -; v_gene: TRBV7-8; d_gene: -; j_gene: TRBJ1-2; CDR3aa: CASSLALEVGGYTF; CDR3nt: TGTGCCAGCAGCTTAGCGCTAGAAGTGGGCGGCTACACCTTC
abundance: few; v_gene: TRBV19; d_gene: -; j_gene: TRBJ2-1; CDR3aa: CASSISTSSYNEQFF; CDR3nt: TGTGCCAGTAGTATTTCGACGAGCTCCTACAATGAGCAGTTCTTC
abundance: few; v_gene: TRBV5-1; d_gene: -; j_gene: TRBJ1-2; CDR3aa: CASSVGANYGYTF; CDR3nt: TGCGCCAGCAGTGTCGGAGCAAACTATGGCTACACCTTC
abundance: -; v_gene: TRBV5-6; d_gene: TRBD2; j_gene: TRBJ2-7; CDR3aa: CASRGGNFYEQYF; CDR3nt: TGTGCCAGCCGGGGGGGGAACTTCTACGAGCAGTACTTC
abundance: many; v_gene: TRBV2; d_gene: -; j_gene: TRBJ2-5; CDR3aa: CASRVGGFQETQYF; CDR3nt: TGTGCCAGCAGGGTCGGGGGTTTCCAAGAGACCCAGTACTTC
abundance: few; v_gene: TRBV27; d_gene: -; j_gene: TRBJ1-1; CDR3aa: CASSLHRGTVAFF; CDR3nt: TGTGCCAGCAGTTTACACCGGGGGACGGTCGCTTTCTTT
abundance: -; v_gene: TRBV12-3/TRBV12-4; d_gene: -; j_gene: TRBJ1-6; CDR3aa: CASSSYRTDTPLHF; CDR3nt: TGTGCCAGCAGTTCATACCGGACAGATACCCCCCTCCACTTT
abundance: few; v_gene: TRBV19; d_gene: TRBD2; j_gene: TRBJ2-1; CDR3aa: CASSPKGLAGLRNEQFF; CDR3nt: TGTGCCAGTAGCCCTAAAGGCCTAGCGGGACTCCGGAATGAGCAGTTCTTC
abundance: few; v_gene: TRBV18; d_gene: -; j_gene: TRBJ1-3; CDR3aa: CASSPGNTIYF; CDR3nt: TGTGCCAGCTCACCTGGAAACACCATATATTTT
abundance: many; v_gene: TRBV11-2; d_gene: TRBD1; j_gene: TRBJ2-3; CDR3aa: CASEGARPTDTQYF; CDR3nt: TGTGCCAGCGAGGGGGCGAGGCCCACAGATACGCAGTATTTT
abundance: few; v_gene: TRBV6-1; d_gene: -; j_gene: TRBJ1-5; CDR3aa: CASRYRANQPQHF; CDR3nt: TGTGCCAGCAGGTACAGAGCCAATCAGCCCCAGCATTTT
abundance: -; v_gene: TRBV28; d_gene: -; j_gene: TRBJ1-2; CDR3aa: CASSIGDGRTGYTF; CDR3nt: TGTGCCAGCAGTATAGGCGATGGTAGGACGGGCTACACCTTC
abundance: few; v_gene: TRBV29-1; d_gene: TRBD1; j_gene: TRBJ2-7; CDR3aa: CSVGRQGRSYEQYF; CDR3nt: TGCAGCGTTGGACGACAGGGGAGGTCCTACGAGCAGTACTTC
abundance: -; v_gene: TRBV20-1; d_gene: -; j_gene: TRBJ1-2; CDR3aa: CSARDGGEISYGYTF; CDR3nt: TGCAGTGCTAGAGATGGCGGGGAGATTTCCTATGGCTACACCTTC
abundance: -; v_gene: TRBV5-4; d_gene: TRBD2; j_gene: TRBJ2-2; CDR3aa: CASSAEPGLKNTGELFF; CDR3nt: TGTGCCAGCAGCGCCGAACCGGGACTAAAGAACACCGGGGAGCTGTTTTTT
abundance: many; v_gene: TRBV5-1; d_gene: TRBD2; j_gene: TRBJ2-3; CDR3aa: CASSGEASGRTDTQYF; CDR3nt: TGCGCCAGCAGCGGGGAGGCTAGCGGACGCACAGATACGCAGTATTTT
abundance: -; v_gene: TRBV20-1; d_gene: -; j_gene: TRBJ1-1; CDR3aa: CSARENGDSEAFF; CDR3nt: TGCAGTGCTAGGGAAAACGGGGACTCTGAAGCTTTCTTT
abundance: -; v_gene: TRBV20-1; d_gene: TRBD1; j_gene: TRBJ2-5; CDR3aa: CSAKGTGGEETQYF; CDR3nt: TGCAGTGCTAAAGGCACAGGGGGCGAAGAGACCCAGTACTTC
abundance: -; v_gene: TRBV6-6; d_gene: -; j_gene: TRBJ2-7; CDR3aa: CASSYNRFLSSYEQYF; CDR3nt: TGTGCCAGCAGTTACAACAGGTTCCTTAGCTCCTACGAGCAGTACTTC
abundance: many; v_gene: TRBV6-1; d_gene: TRBD2; j_gene: TRBJ2-5; CDR3aa: CASTLQRGGQFVQETQYF; CDR3nt: TGTGCCAGCACCCTACAGCGGGGGGGCCAGTTTGTGCAAGAGACCCAGTACTTC
abundance: -; v_gene: TRBV27; d_gene: TRBD2; j_gene: TRBJ2-7; CDR3aa: CASSPAGRPYEQYF; CDR3nt: TGTGCCAGCAGTCCAGCGGGAAGGCCGTACGAGCAGTACTTC
abundance: -; v_gene: TRBV5-4; d_gene: TRBD1; j_gene: TRBJ2-7; CDR3aa: CASSKPRGGATYEQYF; CDR3nt: TGTGCCAGCAGTAAGCCAAGAGGGGGCGCGACCTACGAGCAGTACTTC
abundance: many; v_gene: TRBV27; d_gene: TRBD2; j_gene: TRBJ2-1; CDR3aa: CASSLRGASSYNEQFF; CDR3nt: TGTGCCAGCAGCCTGCGGGGGGCCAGCTCCTACAATGAGCAGTTCTTC
abundance: -; v_gene: TRBV20-1; d_gene: -; j_gene: TRBJ1-2; CDR3aa: CSARGREDNYGYTF; CDR3nt: TGCAGTGCTAGAGGGAGGGAGGATAACTATGGCTACACCTTC
abundance: many; v_gene: TRBV7-8; d_gene: TRBD2; j_gene: TRBJ2-5; CDR3aa: CASSLIPGGETQYF; CDR3nt: TGTGCCAGCAGCTTAATCCCGGGAGGGGAGACCCAGTACTTC
abundance: many; v_gene: TRBV28; d_gene: -; j_gene: TRBJ2-1; CDR3aa: CASSPIGVVTKASNEQFF; CDR3nt: TGTGCCAGCAGCCCGATCGGGGTAGTCACAAAGGCCTCCAATGAGCAGTTCTTC
abundance: many; v_gene: TRBV5-1; d_gene: -; j_gene: TRBJ1-4; CDR3aa: CASSLGRLNEKLFF; CDR3nt: TGCGCCAGCAGCTTGGGGCGGCTTAATGAAAAACTGTTTTTT
abundance: -; v_gene: TRBV7-8; d_gene: TRBD1; j_gene: TRBJ1-4; CDR3aa: CASSYDRGRKKLFF; CDR3nt: TGTGCCAGCAGTTATGACAGGGGGCGGAAAAAACTGTTTTTT